One and the same sample provided the 7 T cell receptor beta chains below, sequenced in a study of blood T cell repertoires in COVID-19. The assay was immunoSEQ multiplex PCR, and TCRdb's table has in-frame clones only and misses some. The sample gives about 110,000 clones, around 86% of which show up once; approximately 4.1% is in the top ten. The sample comprised peripheral blood. The source of these receptors is a woman aged 70-85 years with acute or convalescent COVID-19.

This clone was counted a few times. V usage is TRBV3-1 (or the pseudogene TRBV3-2) and J usage is TRBJ2-3; TRBD2 aligns across 8 bases. The CDR3 is made up of 14 amino acids. Germline loops: CDR1 LGHDT, CDR2 YNNKEL (reference sequence). Germline trimming cut 1 base from V and 3 bases from J; bases unmatched to any gene: 0. The CDR3 nucleotides read TGTGCCAGCAGCCAAGCTAGCGGGACAGATACGCAGTATTTT. It codes for CASSQASGTDTQYF.

This clone was counted a few times. V usage is TRBV27 and J usage is TRBJ2-5, with 14 bases fitting TRBD2. This CDR3 comprises 15 residues. Trimming removed 10 bases from V and 4 bases from J; junction bases left unmatched: 8. The germline V gene encodes CDR1 MNHEY and CDR2 SMNVEV (reference sequence). The CDR3 nucleotides read TGTGCCAACGGGACTAGCGGGAGAAGGCGAGAGACCCAGTACTTC. As protein: CANGTSGRRRETQYF.

The chain uses TRBV13 and TRBJ1-3, with D uncertain. Germline CDR1 and CDR2: PRHDT and FYEKMQ (reference sequence). The V end was cut by 4 bases, the J end by 7 bases, with 8 bases between. This CDR3 contains 12 residues. The CDR3 region has the DNA TGTGCCAGCAGCTCGGTTCGGAACACCATATATTTT. Residues: CASSSVRNTIYF.

The chain carries TRBV5-5 and TRBJ2-2; 7 nucleotides align to TRBD1. V trimming: 4 bases; J trimming: 2 bases; junction bases outside the gene matches: 8. The CDR3 consists of 16 residues. CDR1 and CDR2 from the germline V gene are SGHKS and YYEKEE (reference sequence). CDR3 nucleotides: TGTGCCAGCAGCCCCGGGACAGTTCTCAACACCGGGGAGCTGTTTTTT. Its protein product is CASSPGTVLNTGELFF.

The chain couples TRBV5-5 to TRBJ2-4, with 8 bases that match TRBD1. Germline values: CDR1 SGHKS, CDR2 YYEKEE (reference sequence). The junction had 7 bases not matched to a gene; V was cut back by 2 bases and J by 0 bases. The CDR3 length is 17 residues. CDR3 protein: CASSFSRDRIAKNIQYF. The CDR3 DNA is TGTGCCAGCAGCTTTTCTCGGGACAGGATAGCCAAAAACATTCAGTACTTC.

The V gene is TRBV28, the J gene TRBJ1-2; 7 bases fit TRBD1. There are 12 residues in the CDR3. V shed 10 bases and J 3 bases; nucleotides not matched to a gene: 5. Germline loops: CDR1 MDHEN, CDR2 SYDVKM. CDR3 DNA: TGTGCCAACCTCACAGGGGACTATGGCTACACCTTC. It encodes CANLTGDYGYTF.

The chain recombines TRBV4-3 with TRBJ2-5; TRBD1 matches at 8 bases. The CDR3 contains 16 residues. Trimming removed 0 bases from V and 5 bases from J; junction bases left unmatched: 8. CDR1 LGHNA and CDR2 YSLEER come from the germline V gene. Here the CDR3 reads CASSQDTIRGRETQYF. For the CDR3, the DNA is TGCGCCAGCAGCCAAGATACAATCAGGGGGCGGGAGACCCAGTACTTC.